Below are 19 T cell receptor beta chains sequenced from a single sample in a study of human T cells and chemical hapten exposure. Specified time point: pre-sensitization, week 0. The sample's treatment: therapeutic diphenylcyclopropenone sensitization with weekly scalp DPC. A single record per CDR3 protein comes from TCRdb applying MiXCR to the RACE reads. The sample holds roughly 250,000 distinct CDR3 sequences; about 8.6% are singletons and the top ten take under 2.5%. The sequencing used whole blood, collected in connection with sensitization to the hapten diphenylcyclopropenone (DPC). The receptors originated from a woman aged 40 to 50 with alopecia areata. Some clones in this sample may be carry-over from other donors' samples.

In this sample, this clonotype turned up many times. The CDR3 DNA follows: TGCAGCGCTATGGACAGGGGCGAGCAGTACTTC. It yields the protein CSAMDRGEQYF. The chain carries TRBV29-1 and TRBJ2-7; 9 bases agree with TRBD1. After removal of 7 bases from V and 6 bases from J, the junction contained 4 bases not matched to a gene. The germline gives CDR1 SQVTM, CDR2 ANQGSEA. The CDR3 is 11 amino acids.

V is TRBV5-1 and J is TRBJ2-7; D is possibly TRBD1 or TRBD2 (5 bases each). Germline V gives CDR1 SGHRS, CDR2 YFSETQ. This CDR3 is built from 15 residues. The V and J ends lost 0 bases and 5 bases respectively, with 15 bases between them. The CDR3 sequence: CASSLGLGRENEQYF. Here the CDR3 DNA reads TGCGCCAGCAGCTTGGGCCTCGGCAGGGAGAACGAGCAGTACTTC.

This clonotype turned up a few times. V gene TRBV6-5 combines with J gene TRBJ2-7, with D perhaps matching TRBD2 (5 bases). From germline, CDR1 is MNHEY and CDR2 SVGAGI. Deletions cut 7 bases from V and 0 bases from J, with 10 bases between. CDR3 length: 13 residues. The CDR3 coding sequence is TGTGCCAGCATGTCTGGGAGCTCCTACGAGCAGTACTTC. This encodes CASMSGSSYEQYF.

In this sample, this clonotype turned up a few times. The chain has TRBV28 and TRBJ1-5; D is ambiguous. The ends were cut back, 6 bases at V and 8 bases at J, with 11 bases in the middle. CDR3 length equals 12 residues. Per the germline V gene, CDR1 is MDHEN and CDR2 is SYDVKM. The CDR3 DNA reads TGTGCCAGCAGCACGGTCTGGGAGCCCCAGCATTTT. Amino acid sequence: CASSTVWEPQHF. Full variable domain (outside the CDR3, taken from reference TRBV28 and TRBJ1-5): DVKVTQSSRYLVKRTGEKVFLECVQDMDHENMFWYRQDPGLGLRLIYFSYDVKMKEKGDIPEGYSVSREKKERFSLILESASTNQTSMYLCASSTVWEPQHFGDGTRLSIL.

This clonotype occurred a few times. The V and J genes are TRBV6-2 or TRBV6-3 and TRBJ1-1, with 10 bases identical to TRBD1. This CDR3 is 14 amino acids long. CDR1 is MNHEY, CDR2 SVGEGT, per germline. The trim removed 6 bases at V and 5 bases at J, leaving 6 bases unmatched. The CDR3 DNA sequence: TGTGCCAGCAGGTCGACAGGGGGCTGGACTGAAGCTTTCTTT. Its protein is CASRSTGGWTEAFF.

CDR3 in amino acids: CASSGQGVDTQYF. CDR3 DNA: TGTGCCAGCAGCGGACAGGGGGTGGATACGCAGTATTTT. The chain employs TRBV7-2 and TRBJ2-3; TRBD1 matches 10 bases. V trimming: 5 bases; J trimming: 6 bases; junction bases outside the gene matches: 2. CDR3 length: 13 amino acids. From germline, CDR1 is SGHTA and CDR2 FQGNSA.

In its sample, this clonotype was seen many times. The chain employs TRBV2 and TRBJ2-1, with 9 bases lining up with TRBD2. The trim removed 3 bases at V and 4 bases at J, leaving 4 bases unmatched. In germline, CDR1 is SNHLY, CDR2 FYNNEI. CDR3 length: 15 residues. The CDR3 loop reads CASSDLAGIYNEQFF. CDR3 DNA sequence: TGTGCCAGCAGTGACCTAGCGGGAATATACAATGAGCAGTTCTTC.

The table lists this clonotype with many counts. The J gene is TRBJ1-1, the V gene TRBV11-2; no reliable D call. The CDR3 runs to 13 residues. Trimming took off 2 bases at V and 4 bases at J, with 8 bases between the two ends. Looked up from germline, CDR1 is SGHAT and CDR2 is FQNNGV. Written as DNA, the CDR3 is TGTGCCAGCAGCTTACAGGCGGGCACTGAAGCTTTCTTT. This codes for CASSLQAGTEAFF.

The chain links TRBV7-2 to TRBJ2-2, with 11 nucleotides matching TRBD1. The CDR3 is 16 residues long. With V trimmed by 1 base and J by 4 bases, 2 bases remained unmatched. Per the germline V gene, CDR1 is SGHTA and CDR2 is FQGNSA. The CDR3 DNA follows: TGTGCCAGCAGCTTAGGCGGGACAGGGGGCACCGGGGAGCTGTTTTTT. Translated, it gives CASSLGGTGGTGELFF.

In the case of this clonotype: It may be a read error: a sequence one base away is much more abundant. The chain recombines TRBV29-1 with TRBJ2-6; 9 positions match TRBD1. The germline gives CDR1 SQVTM, CDR2 ANQGSEA. This CDR3 region has 15 residues. CDR3 nucleotides: TGCAGCGTTGAGGGACAGGGTGCAGGGGCCAACGCCCTGACTTTC. Amino acids: CSVEGQGAGANALTF.

The chain links TRBV6-1 to TRBJ2-2; TRBD2 agrees at 8 bases. Trimming at V came to 7 bases and at J to 5 bases, leaving 12 bases not matched to a gene. This CDR3 comprises 16 residues. Germline V CDR1 and CDR2: MNHNS, SASEGT. The CDR3 loop reads CASNRPGLAGTGELFF. CDR3 nucleotide sequence: TGTGCCAGCAACCGACCGGGCCTAGCGGGTACCGGGGAGCTGTTTTTT.

This clonotype showed up just a few times. The chain employs TRBV4-3 and TRBJ1-2; D ambiguous. The CDR3 consists of 15 residues. Germline CDR1 LGHNA, CDR2 YSLEER. V was shortened by 3 bases and J by 2 bases, with 13 bases between the two germline ends. CDR3 sequence (DNA): TGCGCCAGCAGCCAGCAGAGATTGGGGAACTATGGCTACACCTTC. Its translation: CASSQQRLGNYGYTF.

This clonotype was seen only a few times. V gene TRBV28 combines with J gene TRBJ1-5; possible D gene TRBD1, 6 bases. Germline CDR1 and CDR2: MDHEN and SYDVKM. The CDR3 consists of 13 residues. Trimming stripped 8 bases from V and 4 bases from J, with 12 bases between. CDR3 amino acids: CASRGTLNQPQHF. CDR3 bases: TGTGCCAGCCGAGGGACACTTAATCAGCCCCAGCATTTT.

CDR3 bases: TGTGCCAGCAGCTTAGGACCCCTAGCGGGACGGGACACCGGGGAGCTGTTTTTT. Encoded protein: CASSLGPLAGRDTGELFF. J is TRBJ2-2 and V is TRBV7-2; 9 bases fit TRBD2. The CDR3 consists of 18 residues. Germline CDR1 SGHTA, CDR2 FQGNSA. Trimming removed 1 base from V and 3 bases from J; junction bases left unmatched: 9. The full variable domain, rest sourced from reference TRBV7-2 and TRBJ2-2, is GAGVSQSPSNKVTEKGKDVELRCDPISGHTALYWYRQSLGQGLEFLIYFQGNSAPDKSGLPSDRFSAERTGGSVSTLTIQRTQQEDSAVYLCASSLGPLAGRDTGELFFGEGSRLTVL.

This clonotype has at least ten counts. CDR3 sequence reads: CASSRDRSLGYTF. CDR3 nucleotides: TGTGCCAGCAGCCGTGACAGGAGCCTTGGCTACACCTTC. The chain joins TRBV7-3 to TRBJ1-2, with a possible D match to TRBD1 (6 bases). The V gene's germline CDR1 is SGHTA and CDR2 FQGTGA. With 5 bases removed from V and 7 bases from J, the gap between germline ends came to 14 bases. This CDR3 spans 13 amino acids.

This clonotype was seen more than once but under ten times. The chain links TRBV24-1 to TRBJ2-5, with a weak D call TRBD1 (6 bases). The CDR3 contains 15 residues. V gave up 4 bases and J gave up 1 base, with 12 bases separating them. Germline V gene lookup returns CDR1 KGHDR and CDR2 SFDVKD. The DNA for the CDR3 is TGTGCCACCAGTGACTCTGGACAGATCCAAGAGACCCAGTACTTC. Its translation: CATSDSGQIQETQYF.

This clonotype has a handful of counts. The gene calls are TRBV18 and TRBJ2-5; D may correspond to TRBD1 or TRBD2 (5 bases each). Germline V gene sequence: CDR1 KGHSH, CDR2 LQKENI. Trimming left V 2 bases short and J 0 bases short, with 10 bases between. The CDR3 has 15 amino acids. The CDR3 DNA follows: TGTGCCAGCTCACCAGGGACCCCGTACCAAGAGACCCAGTACTTC. As protein: CASSPGTPYQETQYF.

In its sample, this clonotype was seen a few times. The chain has TRBV27 and TRBJ2-3; 10 bases are shared with TRBD2. Looked up from germline, CDR1 is MNHEY and CDR2 is SMNVEV (reference sequence). This CDR3 contains 17 residues. V shed 0 bases and J 4 bases; nucleotides not matched to a gene: 7. The DNA of the CDR3 is TGTGCCAGCAGTTTATCCACTAGCGGGGATACGGCAGATACGCAGTATTTT. This encodes CASSLSTSGDTADTQYF.

This clonotype was seen only a few times. V is TRBV29-1 and J is TRBJ2-5, with 10 bases lining up with TRBD2. The CDR3 extends over 16 amino acids. CDR1 and CDR2 from the germline V gene are SQVTM and ANQGSEA. J lost 4 bases, V lost 0 bases, and 8 bases had no gene match. The CDR3 reads CSVEEGASGRPETQYF. The DNA of the CDR3 is TGCAGCGTTGAAGAAGGAGCTAGCGGGAGACCAGAGACCCAGTACTTC. The full variable domain, with the rest looked up from reference TRBV29-1 and TRBJ2-5, is SAVISQKPSRDICQRGTSLTIQCQVDSQVTMMFWYRQQPGQSLTLIATANQGSEATYESGFVIDKFPISRPNLTFSTLTVSNMSPEDSSIYLCSVEEGASGRPETQYFGPGTRLLVL.